These T cell receptor beta chains were read from a single sample in a study of vaccination effects on CD4 cells after COVID-19. Some clones are missing from TCRdb's copy, which holds only in-frame ones; the method was immunoSEQ multiplex PCR. The table includes around 30,000 clones, 65% to 75% detected once. These TCRs are of unknown antigen specificity. The material was CD4+ T cells from PBMCs cultured with SARS-CoV-2 spike peptides, obtained before COVID-19 vaccination. These receptors came from a human donor who had a prior SARS-CoV-2 infection. Each CDR3 is given with its conserved first and last residue. D genes are given only for firm matches. For some rows the clone size is stated as once, few or many, or as a class when expanded; others skip it.

v_call	j_call	d_call	clone_size	cdr3_aa	cdr3_nt
TRBV20-1	TRBJ2-1	.	.	CSASRYNEQFF	TGCAGTGCTAGCCGATACAATGAGCAGTTCTTC
TRBV14	TRBJ1-6	.	.	CASSQGNSPLHF	TGTGCCAGCAGCCAAGGGAATTCACCCCTCCACTTT
TRBV18	TRBJ1-5	TRBD1	.	CASSGTGNQPQHF	TGTGCCAGCTCCGGGACAGGCAATCAGCCCCAGCATTTT
TRBV6-2/TRBV6-3	TRBJ1-5	.	.	CASSRLNSNQPQHF	TGTGCCAGCAGTAGGTTGAATAGCAATCAGCCCCAGCATTTT
TRBV10-3	TRBJ1-1	TRBD1	few	CATGDRESTEAFF	TGTGCCACCGGGGACAGGGAATCGACTGAAGCTTTCTTT
TRBV5-5	TRBJ2-7	.	.	CASSLWGRTSYEQYF	TGTGCCAGCAGCTTGTGGGGACGGACTTCCTACGAGCAGTACTTC
TRBV18	TRBJ2-3	.	.	CASSPETATDTQYF	TGTGCCAGCTCACCTGAAACAGCCACAGATACGCAGTATTTT
TRBV7-9	TRBJ2-2	TRBD2	few	CASSLELAVTNTGELFF	TGTGCCAGCAGCTTAGAACTAGCGGTTACTAACACCGGGGAGCTGTTTTTT
TRBV29-1	TRBJ2-7	.	few	CSVAWGATYEQYF	TGCAGCGTTGCGTGGGGGGCCACCTACGAGCAGTACTTC
TRBV4-3	TRBJ2-5	TRBD2	.	CASSRGRGETQYF	TGCGCCAGCAGCCGCGGGAGGGGGGAGACCCAGTACTTC
TRBV7-2	TRBJ2-6	.	.	CASSLTGSGANVLTF	TGTGCCAGCAGCTTAACAGGCTCTGGGGCCAACGTCCTGACTTTC
TRBV2	TRBJ1-1	TRBD1	.	CASRDRARTEAFF	TGTGCCAGCAGGGACAGGGCCCGCACTGAAGCTTTCTTT
TRBV5-1	TRBJ1-3	.	.	CASSLGGTSSGNTIYF	TGCGCCAGCAGCTTGGGGGGTACCAGCTCTGGAAACACCATATATTTT
TRBV23-1	TRBJ2-1	.	.	CASSHGGYNEQFF	TGCGCCAGCAGTCATGGGGGATACAATGAGCAGTTCTTC
TRBV4-2	TRBJ1-6	TRBD1	few	CASSQGDSSPLHF	TGTGCCAGCAGCCAAGGGGACAGCTCACCCCTCCACTTT
TRBV2	TRBJ2-7	TRBD1	.	CASSVRTGGGEQYF	TGTGCCAGCAGTGTAAGGACAGGGGGTGGCGAGCAGTACTTC
TRBV11-3	TRBJ2-5	.	.	CASSLVTTEGTQYF	TGTGCCAGCAGCTTAGTCACCACTGAGGGGACCCAGTACTTC
TRBV7-2	TRBJ2-7	TRBD1	few	CASSFFVSGTGAYEQYF	TGTGCCAGCAGCTTTTTCGTGTCGGGGACAGGGGCCTACGAGCAGTACTTC
TRBV5-1	TRBJ2-5	TRBD1	.	CASKDLTGGGETQYF	TGCGCCAGCAAGGATTTGACAGGGGGGGGAGAGACCCAGTACTTC
TRBV4-1	TRBJ2-1	TRBD1	.	CASSQVLLGTGSYNEQFF	TGCGCCAGCAGCCAAGTTCTCCTTGGGACAGGGTCCTACAATGAGCAGTTCTTC
TRBV3-1/TRBV3-2	TRBJ2-3	.	.	CASSQGRSSGTDTQYF	TGTGCCAGCAGCCAAGGTAGGAGCTCGGGGACAGATACGCAGTATTTT
TRBV5-1	TRBJ2-1	.	.	CASSLETGDEQFF	TGCGCCAGCAGCTTAGAGACAGGTGATGAGCAGTTCTTC
TRBV2	TRBJ1-1	.	.	CASSEQGRGNTEAFF	TGTGCCAGCAGTGAACAGGGACGGGGGAACACTGAAGCTTTCTTT
TRBV18	TRBJ2-7	TRBD1	.	CASSPPAGQGDEQYF	TGTGCCAGCTCACCACCCGCTGGACAGGGAGACGAGCAGTACTTC
TRBV7-8	TRBJ1-3	TRBD1	few	CASSSRQGANTIYF	TGTGCCAGCAGCTCGCGACAGGGGGCAAACACCATATATTTT
TRBV18	TRBJ2-7	TRBD2	.	CASSPLKLGLAAFYEQYF	TGTGCCAGCTCACCACTCAAGCTTGGACTAGCGGCGTTCTACGAGCAGTACTTC
TRBV24-1	TRBJ2-7	.	.	CATSELDRSRPKSSYEQYF	TGTGCCACCAGTGAGTTGGACAGATCGAGACCTAAAAGCTCCTACGAGCAGTACTTC
TRBV9	TRBJ1-4	TRBD1	.	CASSAGTGGGGEKLFF	TGTGCCAGCAGCGCCGGGACAGGGGGCGGAGGGGAAAAACTGTTTTTT
TRBV23-1	TRBJ1-1	.	.	CASSRKPRGPMNTEAFF	TGCGCCAGCAGTCGAAAACCCAGGGGCCCCATGAACACTGAAGCTTTCTTT
TRBV4-2	TRBJ1-4	.	few	CASSQDGARDNEKLFF	TGTGCCAGCAGCCAAGATGGGGCTCGCGACAATGAAAAACTGTTTTTT
TRBV6-6	TRBJ1-1	.	.	CASVGHQTGNTEAFF	TGTGCCAGCGTAGGCCACCAGACAGGGAACACTGAAGCTTTCTTT
TRBV10-3	TRBJ1-5	.	few	CAISSTGTVDQPQHF	TGTGCCATTTCCTCTACAGGGACGGTAGATCAGCCCCAGCATTTT
TRBV7-9	TRBJ1-2	.	.	CASSLGATFTNYGYTF	TGTGCCAGCAGCTTAGGGGCAACTTTTACTAACTATGGCTACACCTTC
TRBV27	TRBJ2-1	.	.	CASSFPGGRDNEQFF	TGTGCCAGCAGTTTCCCCGGGGGGCGCGACAATGAGCAGTTCTTC
TRBV4-3	TRBJ2-1	TRBD2	.	CASSRVLAGGYQAYNEQFF	TGCGCCAGCAGCCGGGTGCTAGCGGGAGGTTATCAGGCCTACAATGAGCAGTTCTTC
TRBV2	TRBJ1-2	.	.	CASKERQPNYGYTF	TGTGCCAGCAAAGAACGACAGCCTAACTATGGCTACACCTTC
TRBV5-4	TRBJ1-5	.	.	CASSRGGPGAYNQPQHF	TGTGCCAGCAGCAGGGGGGGACCAGGGGCCTACAATCAGCCCCAGCATTTT
TRBV19	TRBJ1-2	TRBD1	.	CASRTQGRGFGYTF	TGTGCCAGTAGGACACAGGGGAGAGGTTTTGGCTACACCTTC
TRBV15	TRBJ1-1	.	.	CATSRDLGRAFF	TGTGCCACCAGCAGAGATCTTGGACGGGCTTTCTTT
TRBV30	TRBJ2-5	.	.	CAWSVGVGETQYF	TGTGCCTGGAGTGTAGGGGTAGGGGAGACCCAGTACTTC
TRBV11-2	TRBJ2-5	TRBD2	.	CASSLSSGGPRIGETQYF	TGTGCCAGCAGCTTAAGTTCGGGGGGGCCCAGAATCGGAGAGACCCAGTACTTC
TRBV29-1	TRBJ2-7	.	.	CSVAEPYEQYF	TGCAGCGTTGCAGAGCCCTACGAGCAGTACTTC
TRBV7-3	TRBJ2-1	TRBD2	.	CASSLKAGEGLAQFF	TGTGCCAGCAGCTTAAAGGCGGGGGAGGGACTCGCGCAGTTCTTC
TRBV7-9	TRBJ1-2	.	few	CASSLRRDGTNYGYTF	TGTGCCAGCAGCTTACGGAGAGACGGTACTAACTATGGCTACACCTTC
TRBV2	TRBJ2-2	.	.	CASAPVWAGELFF	TGTGCCAGCGCGCCAGTGTGGGCGGGGGAGCTGTTTTTT
TRBV4-1	TRBJ2-2	.	.	CASSQGRGANTGELFF	TGCGCCAGCAGCCAAGGACGGGGAGCGAACACCGGGGAGCTGTTTTTT
TRBV28	TRBJ1-2	TRBD1	.	CASSLSDRAGYGYTF	TGTGCCAGCAGTCTTTCGGACAGGGCAGGATATGGCTACACCTTC
TRBV30	TRBJ1-2	.	.	CAWSVSGVYGYTF	TGTGCCTGGAGTGTATCTGGGGTCTATGGCTACACCTTC